This is a list of T cell receptor beta chains from one sample in a study of naive and memory T cell subsets. Using its own MiXCR run on the 5' RACE reads, TCRdb lists one record per CDR3 protein. The profile shows 32,000 or so distinct CDR3 sequences, roughly a sixth of them singletons. The origin of the receptors is a female donor in good health. Both conserved end residues are part of each CDR3. A D gene is named only where the DNA matches it firmly. The size field is filled for only some rows; it gives once, few, many or a size class.

TRBJ2-1,TRBD2,few,TRBV6-5,CASSYPPTSGGRYNEQFF
TRBJ2-1,-,few,TRBV6-5,CASSPLGVHSEQFF
TRBJ2-7,-,-,TRBV6-6,CASSYSGVREQYF
TRBJ1-3,TRBD1,-,TRBV5-5,CASSLLADRSGNTIYF
TRBJ1-2,-,many,TRBV6-4,CASSDGPYGYTF
TRBJ1-1,-,-,TRBV6-1,CASNDRAQENTEAFF
TRBJ2-7,-,-,TRBV6-5,CASSGKRVPHEQYF
TRBJ1-1,-,few,TRBV6-5,CASRHRDTNTEAFF
TRBJ1-1,TRBD1,few,TRBV4-2,CASSQDNVGQDMNTEAFF
TRBJ2-3,-,-,TRBV7-2,CASSLAVTRPDTQYF
TRBJ1-2,-,few,TRBV6-2/TRBV6-3,CASSLAVAGYTF
TRBJ2-7,TRBD1,many,TRBV6-5,CASSPRQGSSYEQYF